Listed below are T cell receptor beta chains from one sample, sequenced in a study of blood T cell repertoires in COVID-19. Generated by immunoSEQ multiplex PCR, the TCRdb table keeps only in-frame clones and is missing some. In the table there are some 310,000 clones, around 92% of which are singletons. The specimen was PBMCs or T cells enriched from blood (not recorded which). Source of these receptors: a woman in her twenties or thirties who had recovered from COVID-19. CDR3s include the opening cysteine and the closing phenylalanine or tryptophan. Fields, in order: V gene, clone size, D gene, J gene, CDR3 protein, CDR3 DNA. D genes are given only for firm matches. Rows may omit the clone size; those that give it use once, few, many or a size class.

TRBV29-1	NA	NA	TRBJ1-2	CSVERTGSYGYTF	TGCAGCGTTGAGAGAACAGGAAGCTATGGCTACACCTTC
TRBV7-2	NA	TRBD2	TRBJ2-3	CASSPRQRERGSTDTQYF	TGTGCCAGCAGCCCCCGGCAGCGGGAACGCGGAAGCACAGATACGCAGTATTTT
TRBV5-4	NA	NA	TRBJ2-1	CASSLFSGKNEQFF	TGTGCCAGCAGCCTCTTCTCCGGTAAGAATGAGCAGTTCTTC
TRBV18	NA	TRBD1	TRBJ1-5	CASSPGQAGGPQHF	TGTGCCAGCTCACCGGGACAGGCCGGGGGGCCCCAGCATTTT
TRBV15	NA	TRBD1	TRBJ2-3	CATSRDRWTGLTDTQYF	TGTGCCACCAGCAGAGATCGCTGGACAGGGCTCACAGATACGCAGTATTTT
TRBV19	NA	NA	TRBJ2-4	CASRGVGVKNIQYF	TGTGCCAGTAGGGGAGTGGGTGTAAAAAACATTCAGTACTTC
TRBV29-1	NA	TRBD1	TRBJ1-1	CSVAGTEYTEAFF	TGCAGCGTTGCCGGGACAGAATACACTGAAGCTTTCTTT
TRBV6-5	once	TRBD1	TRBJ1-3	CASSLDRGLGNTIYF	TGTGCCAGCAGTTTGGACAGGGGGCTGGGAAACACCATATATTTT
TRBV7-9	NA	TRBD1	TRBJ1-1	CASSEQQGLDTEAFF	TGTGCCAGCAGCGAACAACAGGGGCTCGACACTGAAGCTTTCTTT
TRBV27	NA	TRBD1	TRBJ1-2	CASSYADRGDYGYTF	TGTGCCAGCAGTTACGCGGACAGGGGTGACTATGGCTACACCTTC
TRBV6-5	NA	TRBD1	TRBJ1-6	CASSSLRTGGNSPLHF	TGTGCCAGCAGTTCTCTTAGGACAGGGGGTAATTCACCCCTCCACTTT
TRBV19	few	NA	TRBJ2-7	CASSIEDNPYEQYF	TGTGCCAGTAGTATTGAGGATAATCCCTACGAGCAGTACTTC
TRBV5-6	NA	TRBD2	TRBJ2-7	CASSPLAGRGEQYF	TGTGCCAGCAGCCCTCTAGCGGGAAGGGGCGAGCAGTACTTC
TRBV28	once	TRBD2	TRBJ2-3	CASSLTAGGLTDTQYF	TGTGCCAGCAGTTTAACAGCGGGAGGCCTCACAGATACGCAGTATTTT
TRBV2	few	NA	TRBJ1-2	CASSENQGSGYTF	TGTGCCAGCAGTGAGAACCAGGGTAGTGGCTACACCTTC
TRBV7-8	NA	NA	TRBJ1-5	CATAPRRLTDQPQHF	TGTGCCACCGCTCCGCGGAGGTTGACGGATCAGCCCCAGCATTTT
TRBV5-4	once	TRBD1	TRBJ2-7	CASRQGLSYEQYF	TGTGCCAGCAGACAGGGGCTCTCCTACGAGCAGTACTTC
TRBV5-1	NA	TRBD1	TRBJ1-3	CAIPPEGAQGNTIYF	TGCGCCATCCCCCCGGAGGGGGCGCAAGGAAACACCATATATTTT
TRBV7-3	NA	TRBD1	TRBJ2-1	CASSPGQGSYNEQFF	TGTGCCAGCAGCCCGGGACAGGGAAGCTACAATGAGCAGTTCTTC
TRBV5-1	NA	TRBD1	TRBJ1-6	CASSLEGTGGHNSPLHF	TGCGCCAGCAGCTTGGAAGGGACAGGGGGCCATAATTCACCCCTCCACTTT
TRBV20-1	NA	NA	TRBJ2-5	CSARSQETQYF	TGCAGTGCTAGGTCTCAAGAGACCCAGTACTTC
TRBV7-3	NA	NA	TRBJ1-2	CASRRPQGDYGYTF	TGTGCCAGCAGACGCCCCCAGGGTGACTATGGCTACACCTTC
TRBV4-2	NA	NA	TRBJ1-3	CASSQGAGVGNTIYF	TGTGCCAGCAGCCAAGGGGCAGGGGTAGGAAACACCATATATTTT
TRBV14	NA	NA	TRBJ1-2	CASSQDLRGSFYGYTF	TGTGCCAGCAGCCAAGATCTCAGGGGAAGTTTCTATGGCTACACCTTC